This note documents a single T cell receptor beta chain sequence. No antigen is known for it. Measured with immunoSEQ multiplex PCR; TCRdb has only the in-frame clones, and not every one. This sample has about 120,000 clones, with around nine tenths found just once. This sample is part of a study of T cell responses to AZD1222 COVID-19 vaccine. The germline V and J ends were trimmed by 0 bases and 4 bases, with 13 bases remaining between them. The germline V gene has CDR1 MNHEY and CDR2 SMNVEV (reference sequence). The CDR3 spans 16 residues. Findings and limits, study-wide: Repertoires in all cases were sampled only once the peak T cell response had passed. The reported proportion of spike-specific TCRs targeting unmutated variant regions was nearly half.

Sequences were derived from peripheral blood, sampled on day 0 of AZD1222 vaccination. The rearrangement uses TRBV27 and TRBJ1-3; D call uncertain. This TCR was recovered from an adult in good health. The CDR3 sequence: CASSLSGDGSGNTIYF. As DNA, the CDR3 is TGTGCCAGCAGTTTATCGGGTGACGGTTCGGGAAACACCATATATTTT.